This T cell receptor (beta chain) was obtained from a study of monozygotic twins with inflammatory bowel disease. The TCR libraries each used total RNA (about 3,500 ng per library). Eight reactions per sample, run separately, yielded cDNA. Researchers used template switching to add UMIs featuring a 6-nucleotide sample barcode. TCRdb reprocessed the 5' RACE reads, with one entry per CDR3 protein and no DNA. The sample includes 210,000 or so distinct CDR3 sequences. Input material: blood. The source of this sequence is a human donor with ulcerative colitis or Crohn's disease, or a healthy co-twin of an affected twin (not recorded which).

CDR3 sequence reads: CASSSETGDNQPQHF. This chain connects TRBV28 to TRBJ1-5; with no DNA, the TCRdb D assignment of TRBD1 cannot be verified. CDR1 is MDHEN and CDR2 is SYDVKM in the germline V gene. The CDR3 totals 15 residues.